This is a list of T cell receptor beta chains from one sample in a study of OX40 agonist ivuxolimab in advanced cancers. The method was immunoSEQ multiplex PCR; TCRdb's version includes in-frame clones alone and lacks a portion of them. The repertoire holds roughly 90,000 clones, with about 85% as singletons. The sequences come from CD4+ or CD8+ T cells sorted from blood, collected in a trial of the OX40 agonist ivuxolimab. Receptors were obtained from an adult with an advanced solid tumor such as melanoma, head and neck, liver or kidney cancer. The CDR3 runs from the conserved cysteine through the conserved F or W. D genes are given only for firm matches. A row's size may be missing; if present it is once, few, many or a size class.

v_call: TRBV7-9
j_call: TRBJ2-1
d_call: -
clone_size: -
cdr3_aa: CASSFSTTYNEQFF
cdr3_nt: TGTGCCAGCAGTTTTAGCACCACCTACAATGAGCAGTTCTTC

v_call: TRBV7-8
j_call: TRBJ2-1
d_call: -
clone_size: -
cdr3_aa: CASSLGGFDEQFF
cdr3_nt: TGTGCCAGCAGCTTAGGGGGGTTTGATGAGCAGTTCTTC

v_call: TRBV6-5
j_call: TRBJ2-3
d_call: -
clone_size: -
cdr3_aa: CASSPTATDTQYF
cdr3_nt: TGTGCCAGCAGTCCTACGGCCACAGATACGCAGTATTTT

v_call: TRBV7-2
j_call: TRBJ1-2
d_call: -
clone_size: -
cdr3_aa: CASSLGPGYGYTF
cdr3_nt: TGTGCCAGCAGCTTGGGGCCCGGCTATGGCTACACCTTC

v_call: TRBV6-5
j_call: TRBJ2-7
d_call: -
clone_size: -
cdr3_aa: CASSRESPSSYEQYF
cdr3_nt: TGTGCCAGCAGTCGGGAGTCTCCAAGCTCCTACGAGCAGTACTTC

v_call: TRBV18
j_call: TRBJ1-5
d_call: TRBD1
clone_size: -
cdr3_aa: CASSPTGVGQPQHF
cdr3_nt: TGTGCCAGCTCTCCTACAGGGGTTGGGCAGCCCCAGCATTTT

v_call: TRBV11-2
j_call: TRBJ1-6
d_call: -
clone_size: -
cdr3_aa: CASSLDSVVRTSPLHF
cdr3_nt: TGTGCCAGCAGCTTAGATTCAGTAGTGAGAACTTCACCCCTCCACTTT

v_call: TRBV5-1
j_call: TRBJ2-5
d_call: -
clone_size: -
cdr3_aa: CASSASGPETQYF
cdr3_nt: TGCGCCAGCAGCGCAAGCGGACCAGAGACCCAGTACTTC

v_call: TRBV6-6
j_call: TRBJ2-7
d_call: -
clone_size: -
cdr3_aa: CASRDPWREQYF
cdr3_nt: TGTGCCAGCAGAGACCCATGGAGAGAGCAGTACTTC

v_call: TRBV5-4
j_call: TRBJ2-3
d_call: -
clone_size: -
cdr3_aa: CASSLAAGPSTDTQYF
cdr3_nt: TGTGCCAGCAGCTTGGCCGCGGGCCCTAGCACAGATACGCAGTATTTT

v_call: TRBV7-2
j_call: TRBJ2-4
d_call: TRBD1
clone_size: -
cdr3_aa: CASSFGTGASTAKNIQYF
cdr3_nt: TGTGCCAGCAGCTTCGGGACAGGGGCCTCCACGGCCAAAAACATTCAGTACTTC

v_call: TRBV28
j_call: TRBJ2-5
d_call: -
clone_size: -
cdr3_aa: CASSLKTQYF
cdr3_nt: TGTGCCAGCAGTCTCAAGACCCAGTACTTC

v_call: TRBV10-3
j_call: TRBJ2-1
d_call: TRBD2
clone_size: once
cdr3_aa: CAISESSGKPYNEQFF
cdr3_nt: TGTGCCATCAGTGAGTCAAGCGGGAAGCCCTACAATGAGCAGTTCTTC

v_call: TRBV7-2
j_call: TRBJ1-5
d_call: -
clone_size: -
cdr3_aa: CASSLGGGWQPQHF
cdr3_nt: TGTGCCAGCAGCTTAGGTGGGGGTTGGCAGCCCCAGCATTTT

v_call: TRBV9
j_call: TRBJ2-2
d_call: -
clone_size: -
cdr3_aa: CASSITGVANTGELFF
cdr3_nt: TGTGCCAGCAGCATCACAGGAGTCGCGAACACCGGGGAGCTGTTTTTT